This is a list of T cell receptor beta chains from one sample in a study of T cell responses to AZD1222 COVID-19 vaccine. The protocol was immunoSEQ multiplex PCR, while the TCRdb copy is restricted to in-frame clones and leaves out a portion. The sample records about 130,000 clones, 75% to 90% being singletons. Sequencing used peripheral blood, obtained 28 days after the second AZD1222 dose. The receptors derive from an adult who received the AZD1222 COVID-19 vaccine. Each CDR3 is given with its conserved first and last residue. Each record gives: CDR3 DNA, CDR3 protein, V gene, D gene, J gene, clone size. D genes are given only for firm matches. Expanded clones get a size class; other rows say once, few or many, or leave the size out.

CDR3 DNA: TGCAGCGCGGGACAGGGGGCTGGGGAGCAGTTCTTC
CDR3 protein: CSAGQGAGEQFF
V gene: TRBV29-1
D gene: TRBD1
J gene: TRBJ2-1
clone size: NA

CDR3 DNA: TGTGCCAGCAGCTTAGGTCATGGGGGGACTATGGATACGCAGTATTTT
CDR3 protein: CASSLGHGGTMDTQYF
V gene: TRBV7-2
D gene: TRBD2
J gene: TRBJ2-3
clone size: few

CDR3 DNA: TGTGCCAGCAGCGGGCGAGGTTACGAGCAGTACTTC
CDR3 protein: CASSGRGYEQYF
V gene: TRBV11-1
D gene: NA
J gene: TRBJ2-7
clone size: NA

CDR3 DNA: TGTGCCAGCAGTTTATGGAAACTAGCGGGGGGCCCCGGGGAGCTGTTTTTT
CDR3 protein: CASSLWKLAGGPGELFF
V gene: TRBV28
D gene: TRBD2
J gene: TRBJ2-2
clone size: NA

CDR3 DNA: TGTGCCAGCAGTTACGGGGGACAGGGGGCCCACGAGCAGTACTTC
CDR3 protein: CASSYGGQGAHEQYF
V gene: TRBV6-5
D gene: TRBD1
J gene: TRBJ2-7
clone size: NA

CDR3 DNA: TGCGCCAGCAGTCCAGGCCACGAGCAGTACTTC
CDR3 protein: CASSPGHEQYF
V gene: TRBV5-1
D gene: NA
J gene: TRBJ2-7
clone size: NA

CDR3 DNA: TGCGCCAGCAGCACACCCGCCAGGGACAGAATGTTGGACGAGCAGTTCTTC
CDR3 protein: CASSTPARDRMLDEQFF
V gene: TRBV5-1
D gene: TRBD1
J gene: TRBJ2-1
clone size: once

CDR3 DNA: TGTGCCAGCAGTTACGCCGAAGCTTTCTTT
CDR3 protein: CASSYAEAFF
V gene: TRBV6-2/TRBV6-3
D gene: NA
J gene: TRBJ1-1
clone size: few

CDR3 DNA: TGTGCCAGCAGCTCCACGGCCCTGGTGAGGGATACGCAGTATTTT
CDR3 protein: CASSSTALVRDTQYF
V gene: TRBV3-1/TRBV3-2
D gene: NA
J gene: TRBJ2-3
clone size: NA

CDR3 DNA: TGCGCCAGCAGTGAGATAAGGGATCAGCCCCAGCATTTT
CDR3 protein: CASSEIRDQPQHF
V gene: TRBV10-1
D gene: NA
J gene: TRBJ1-5
clone size: NA

CDR3 DNA: TGCGCCAGCAACGGACGGATCGGCAATCAGCCCCAGCATTTT
CDR3 protein: CASNGRIGNQPQHF
V gene: TRBV10-2
D gene: NA
J gene: TRBJ1-5
clone size: once

CDR3 DNA: TGTGCCAGCAGCCGAGGGACAGGCCCCACCGGGGAGCTGTTTTTT
CDR3 protein: CASSRGTGPTGELFF
V gene: TRBV11-1
D gene: TRBD1
J gene: TRBJ2-2
clone size: NA

CDR3 DNA: TGTGCCAGCAGCCAAGAGACAGTCCAAGACGGAAACTATGGCTACACCTTC
CDR3 protein: CASSQETVQDGNYGYTF
V gene: TRBV14
D gene: NA
J gene: TRBJ1-2
clone size: NA

CDR3 DNA: TGTGCCAGCAGCTTAGCCAGGGCCCGCACCGGGGAGCTGTTTTTT
CDR3 protein: CASSLARARTGELFF
V gene: TRBV11-2
D gene: NA
J gene: TRBJ2-2
clone size: NA

CDR3 DNA: TGTGCCAGCAGCCCAGTTGCCCCGGGACGGAGCCGAAACACCATATATTTT
CDR3 protein: CASSPVAPGRSRNTIYF
V gene: TRBV7-8
D gene: NA
J gene: TRBJ1-3
clone size: NA

CDR3 DNA: TGTGCCAGCAGTTTTGGGGTCGGGACTGAAGCTTTCTTT
CDR3 protein: CASSFGVGTEAFF
V gene: TRBV6-5
D gene: NA
J gene: TRBJ1-1
clone size: NA

CDR3 DNA: TGTGCCAGCAGCCCCGGGACAGGGTCCTACGAGCAGTACTTC
CDR3 protein: CASSPGTGSYEQYF
V gene: TRBV7-9
D gene: TRBD1
J gene: TRBJ2-7
clone size: once

CDR3 DNA: TGTGCCACCAGTAAGGACCTCGCGAACACCGGGGAGCTGTTTTTT
CDR3 protein: CATSKDLANTGELFF
V gene: TRBV15
D gene: NA
J gene: TRBJ2-2
clone size: NA